Shown below are 32 T cell receptor beta chains from a single sample sequenced in a study of blood T cell repertoires in COVID-19. Measured with immunoSEQ multiplex PCR; TCRdb has only the in-frame clones, and not every one. This sample has more than 200,000 clones, with 80% to 90% found just once. Input material: peripheral blood. The source of these receptors is a man aged 55 to 70 with acute or convalescent COVID-19.

As DNA, the CDR3 is TGTGCCAGCAGCCAAGCAGGGGGGCAGACCTACGAGCAGTACTTC. Its translation is CASSQAGGQTYEQYF. The gene calls are TRBV4-2 and TRBJ2-7, with a weak D call TRBD1 (7 bases). The V and J ends lost 1 base and 2 bases respectively, with 12 bases between them. This CDR3 region has 15 residues. Germline V gene data show CDR1 as LGHNA and CDR2 as YNFKEQ.

The chain uses TRBV4-3 and TRBJ1-5; possibly TRBD1 for D (5 bases). This CDR3 comprises 17 residues. Germline values: CDR1 LGHNA, CDR2 YSLEER. The ends were cut back, 0 bases at V and 1 base at J, with 13 bases in the middle. The CDR3 nucleotides are TGCGCCAGCAGCCAAGAGCCCTGGGGGGACAGCAATCAGCCCCAGCATTTT. This gives the protein CASSQEPWGDSNQPQHF.

This chain uses TRBV5-4 with TRBJ1-2, with D possibly being TRBD1 (6 bases). CDR1 is SGHNT, CDR2 YYREEE, per germline (reference sequence). The CDR3 consists of 13 residues. Deletions cut 5 bases from V and 8 bases from J, with 16 bases between. The CDR3 bases are TGTGCCAGCAGATTGACAGGAGCCCGCGGCTACACCTTC. This translates into CASRLTGARGYTF.

This chain connects TRBV10-3 to TRBJ1-5, with D perhaps TRBD1 (5 bases). The V gene lost 0 bases and the J gene lost 2 bases, with 11 bases spanning the gap. Germline CDR1 reads ENHRY; CDR2 reads SYGVKD. The CDR3 contains 16 residues. This chain's CDR3 is CAISESHTGGNQPQHF. The CDR3 DNA sequence: TGTGCCATCAGTGAGTCGCATACAGGCGGCAATCAGCCCCAGCATTTT.

The chain combines TRBV5-6 with TRBJ1-4, with 9 nucleotides matching TRBD1. Germline CDR1 and CDR2: SGHDT and YYEEEE. The V gene end was trimmed by 4 bases and the J gene end by 7 bases; junction bases not matched to a gene: 5. The CDR3 consists of 14 residues. CDR3 coding DNA: TGTGCCAGCAGCCATGGACAGGGGAGTGAAAAACTGTTTTTT. This encodes CASSHGQGSEKLFF.

The chain uses TRBV6-6 and TRBJ2-7; TRBD2 matches at 11 bases. Germline V gene lookup returns CDR1 MNHNY and CDR2 SVGAGI (reference sequence). This CDR3 has 16 residues. Losses at the gene ends were 6 bases for V and 3 bases for J; bases not matched to a gene: 10. CDR3 coding DNA: TGTGCCAGCAGCCCCTCCGGGACTAGCGGATTCTACGAGCAGTACTTC. The encoded protein is CASSPSGTSGFYEQYF.

This clone was detected only a few times. This chain joins TRBV10-3 and TRBJ1-1; TRBD1 aligns across 7 bases. This CDR3 region has 15 residues. Trimming removed 5 bases from V and 0 bases from J; junction bases left unmatched: 6. Germline V gene sequence: CDR1 ENHRY, CDR2 SYGVKD. In DNA, the CDR3 is TGTGCCATCAGTTACACAGGGGAAATGAACACTGAAGCTTTCTTT. It is translated as CAISYTGEMNTEAFF.

V gene TRBV27 combines with J gene TRBJ2-3; 12 bases agree with TRBD1. CDR3 length equals 16 residues. With V trimmed by 6 bases and J by 3 bases, 7 bases remained unmatched. CDR1 and CDR2 (germline): MNHEY, SMNVEV (reference sequence). For the CDR3, the DNA is TGTGCCAGCAGACTAGGGGACAGGGGGCAAACAGATACGCAGTATTTT. Translation gives CASRLGDRGQTDTQYF.

The rearrangement joins TRBV7-9 to TRBJ2-7; 7 bases line up with TRBD2. The CDR3 runs to 11 residues. With 6 bases clipped from V and 6 bases from J, the junction kept 2 bases outside the gene matches. Germline CDR1 is SEHNR and CDR2 is FQNEAQ (reference sequence). The CDR3 nucleotides read TGTGCCAGCAGGGGAGGGCCCGAGCAGTACTTC. It yields the protein CASRGGPEQYF.

The gene calls are TRBV6-5 and TRBJ2-6; 7 positions agree with TRBD2. The CDR3 totals 15 residues. Looked up from germline, CDR1 is MNHEY and CDR2 is SVGAGI. V was clipped by 8 bases and J by 2 bases; unmatched bases: 6. DNA for the CDR3: TGTGCCAGCCCCTGCGGGGGAGCTGGGGCCAACGTCCTGACTTTC. It codes for CASPCGGAGANVLTF.

The rearrangement joins TRBV4-3 to TRBJ1-2; D is unclear. CDR3 length equals 15 residues. Germline V lookup: CDR1 LGHNA, CDR2 YSLEER. V lost 0 bases and J 4 bases, leaving 12 bases between the germline ends. CDR3 sequence (DNA): TGCGCCAGCAGCCAAGAATTAGGAGTGGGCTATGGCTACACCTTC. Protein: CASSQELGVGYGYTF.

The genes are TRBV29-1 and TRBJ2-1; 7 bases are a match to TRBD2. This CDR3 is built from 16 residues. The germline CDR1 and CDR2 sequences are SQVTM and ANQGSEA. The junction had 8 bases not matched to a gene; V was cut back by 0 bases and J by 3 bases. The CDR3 DNA follows: TGCAGCGTTGAAGATCCGGGCCTAGCGGTCTACAATGAGCAGTTCTTC. This translates into CSVEDPGLAVYNEQFF.

The V gene is TRBV6-5, the J gene TRBJ2-1; no firm D call. CDR3 length: 12 residues. The germline V gene has CDR1 MNHEY and CDR2 SVGAGI. Trimming shortened V by 7 bases and J by 4 bases, and 8 bases separated the two germline ends. CDR3 DNA: TGTGCCAGCATACAGAGTTACAATGAGCAGTTCTTC. Translating gives CASIQSYNEQFF.

The chain links TRBV10-3 to TRBJ2-7; the match to TRBD1 covers 12 bases. Germline V gene lookup returns CDR1 ENHRY and CDR2 SYGVKD. CDR3 length equals 16 residues. The ends lost 2 bases at V and 4 bases at J; junction bases unmatched: 6. In DNA form, the CDR3 reads TGTGCCATCAGTGAGCGGGGGACAGGGGGCATTTACGAGCAGTACTTC. This translates into CAISERGTGGIYEQYF.

The genes are TRBV18 and TRBJ1-3, with 8 nucleotides matching TRBD1. The V gene end was trimmed by 5 bases and the J gene end by 4 bases; junction bases not matched to a gene: 4. Germline-derived CDR1 and CDR2 are KGHSH and LQKENI. The CDR3 is 14 residues long. The CDR3 region is CASSGQGEGNTIYF. As DNA, the CDR3 is TGTGCCAGCTCAGGACAGGGCGAAGGAAACACCATATATTTT.

J is TRBJ2-7 and V is TRBV2; TRBD1 aligns across 7 bases. V lost 4 bases to trimming and J lost 0 bases; unmatched junction nucleotides: 6. This CDR3 is built from 15 residues. Looked up from germline, CDR1 is SNHLY and CDR2 is FYNNEI. The DNA of the CDR3 is TGTGCCAGCAGTGTACAGGGGAGTGGCTCCTACGAGCAGTACTTC. Translation gives CASSVQGSGSYEQYF. Full variable domain (rest looked up from reference TRBV2 and TRBJ2-7): EPEVTQTPSHQVTQMGQEVILRCVPISNHLYFYWYRQILGQKVEFLVSFYNNEISEKSEIFDDQFSVERPDGSNFTLKIRSTKLEDSAMYFCASSVQGSGSYEQYFGPGTRLTVT.

This chain connects TRBV29-1 to TRBJ2-7; 8 bases match TRBD2. The CDR3 spans 14 residues. The V segment lost 4 bases and the J segment 3 bases; nucleotides outside the gene matches: 8. Per germline, CDR1 SQVTM and CDR2 ANQGSEA. This CDR3 is CSVAGLAGVYEQYF. Written as DNA, the CDR3 is TGCAGCGTTGCGGGGCTAGCGGGTGTCTACGAGCAGTACTTC.

This clone appeared once. V and J are TRBV7-6 and TRBJ2-2; possible D gene TRBD2, 5 bases. This CDR3 comprises 16 residues. Germline V gene data show CDR1 as SGHVS and CDR2 as FNYEAQ. V was trimmed by 0 bases and J by 6 bases, leaving 14 bases between them. In nucleotides, the CDR3 is TGTGCCAGCAGCTTAGCGGAGGCGGGTCACGCCGGGGAGCTGTTTTTT. Translated, it gives CASSLAEAGHAGELFF.

The sample holds one count of this clone. The chain has TRBV4-2 and TRBJ2-1, with 13 bases identical to TRBD2. The germline V gene has CDR1 LGHNA and CDR2 YNFKEQ. V lost 2 bases and J lost 8; bases outside the gene matches: 6. This CDR3 comprises 16 residues. Here the CDR3 reads CASSQTSGRAGDEQFF. The DNA of the CDR3 is TGTGCCAGCAGCCAAACTAGCGGGAGGGCCGGGGATGAGCAGTTCTTC.

This clone was observed a handful of times. The genes are TRBV7-9 and TRBJ1-5, with 9 nucleotides matching TRBD1. Per germline, CDR1 SEHNR and CDR2 FQNEAQ (reference sequence). The CDR3 has 15 residues. J gave up 5 bases and V 5 bases, and 7 bases lay outside the gene matches. The CDR3 protein is CASSNTGGRDQPQHF. DNA for the CDR3: TGTGCCAGCAGCAATACAGGGGGCCGAGATCAGCCCCAGCATTTT.

The chain recombines TRBV3-1 (or the pseudogene TRBV3-2) with TRBJ2-1; 10 bases match TRBD2. The V gene end was trimmed by 4 bases and the J gene end by 12 bases; junction bases not matched to a gene: 18. The CDR3 extends over 17 amino acids. From germline, CDR1 is LGHDT and CDR2 YNNKEL (reference sequence). The CDR3 bases are TGTGCCAGCAGCCTCCTACTGCCCTTAGCGGGAGGCCATGGGCAGTTCTTC. Translation gives CASSLLLPLAGGHGQFF.

The V call is TRBV28, the J call TRBJ1-1; 10 bases are shared with TRBD1. This CDR3 is built from 15 residues. CDR1 is MDHEN, CDR2 SYDVKM, per germline. J was trimmed by 6 bases and V by 5 bases; bases with no gene match: 9. Here the CDR3 DNA reads TGTGCCAGCAGTCCCGCCGGGACAGGGGAGGCTGAAGCTTTCTTT. As protein: CASSPAGTGEAEAFF.

The V call is TRBV29-1, the J call TRBJ2-5; D ambiguous. The CDR3 is 11 amino acids. V lost 1 base to trimming and J lost 7 bases, with 7 bases between them. The germline V gene encodes CDR1 SQVTM and CDR2 ANQGSEA. CDR3 amino acids: CSVEGPRTQYF. The CDR3 DNA reads as TGCAGCGTTGAAGGTCCGCGGACCCAGTACTTC.

This clone was observed a few times. The rearrangement joins TRBV9 to TRBJ1-2; 8 positions agree with TRBD1. V gave up 0 bases and J gave up 5 bases; unmatched junction bases: 3. From germline, CDR1 is SGDLS and CDR2 YYNGEE. The CDR3 is 14 residues long. Here the CDR3 DNA reads TGTGCCAGCAGCGTAGACACAGGGGGATATGGCTACACCTTC. Encoded protein: CASSVDTGGYGYTF. The full variable domain, completed using reference TRBV9 and TRBJ1-2, is DSGVTQTPKHLITATGQRVTLRCSPRSGDLSVYWYQQSLDQGLQFLIQYYNGEERAKGNILERFSAQQFPDLHSELNLSSLELGDSALYFCASSVDTGGYGYTFGSGTRLTVV.

In its sample, this clone was seen once. V and J are TRBV2 and TRBJ2-7, with 12 bases matching TRBD2. This CDR3 is 16 amino acids long. CDR1 and CDR2 from the germline V gene are SNHLY and FYNNEI. V gave up 4 bases and J gave up 3 bases; unmatched junction bases: 7. CDR3 bases: TGTGCCAGCAGTGCTCACAGACTAGCGGGAGTCTACGAGCAGTACTTC. Its translation is CASSAHRLAGVYEQYF. The full variable domain, rest sourced from reference TRBV2 and TRBJ2-7, is EPEVTQTPSHQVTQMGQEVILRCVPISNHLYFYWYRQILGQKVEFLVSFYNNEISEKSEIFDDQFSVERPDGSNFTLKIRSTKLEDSAMYFCASSAHRLAGVYEQYFGPGTRLTVT.

This sequence joins TRBV3-1 (or the pseudogene TRBV3-2) and TRBJ1-6, with 11 bases fitting TRBD1. The CDR3 consists of 14 residues. J gave up 7 bases and V 4 bases, and 0 bases lay outside the gene matches. Germline loops: CDR1 LGHDT, CDR2 YNNKEL (reference sequence). The CDR3 DNA sequence: TGTGCCAGCAGCCGGGACAGGGGGAATTCACCCCTCCACTTT. It codes for CASSRDRGNSPLHF.

This chain joins TRBV6-2 or TRBV6-3 and TRBJ1-5, with D tentatively TRBD1 (5 bases). The germline V and J ends were trimmed by 1 base and 1 base, with 14 bases remaining between them. Germline assignment: CDR1 MNHEY and CDR2 SVGEGT. The CDR3 is made up of 17 amino acids. The CDR3: CASSYYRTGRSNQPQHF. The CDR3 coding sequence is TGTGCCAGCAGTTACTATCGAACAGGTCGAAGCAATCAGCCCCAGCATTTT.

This clone has just a few counts. This sequence joins TRBV3-1 (or the pseudogene TRBV3-2) and TRBJ1-1, with D possibly TRBD1 on 6 matching bases. This CDR3 region has 12 residues. Germline lookup yields CDR1 LGHDT and CDR2 YNNKEL (reference sequence). V was pared by 4 bases and J by 8 bases, with 11 bases between. The CDR3 nucleotides read TGTGCCAGCAGCCTCGGACAGAAAGAAGCTTTCTTT. Translating gives CASSLGQKEAFF.

This clone was picked up one time. CDR3 nucleotide sequence: TGTGCCAGCAGCCGACTGACAGGTCAAGAGACCCAGTACTTC. Translation gives CASSRLTGQETQYF. This rearrangement joins TRBV11-2 to TRBJ2-5, with D perhaps TRBD1 (6 bases). The CDR3 totals 14 residues. CDR1 and CDR2 from the germline V gene are SGHAT and FQNNGV. V lost 5 bases, J lost 2 bases, and 12 bases lay in between. The complete variable domain, with remaining parts taken from reference TRBV11-2 and TRBJ2-5, reads EAGVAQSPRYKIIEKRQSVAFWCNPISGHATLYWYQQILGQGPKLLIQFQNNGVVDDSQLPKDRFSAERLKGVDSTLKIQPAKLEDSAVYLCASSRLTGQETQYFGPGTRLLVL.

This clone has just one count. The chain combines TRBV12-5 with TRBJ2-1; 16 positions match TRBD2. Germline loops: CDR1 LGHNT, CDR2 FRNRAP. The CDR3 loop spans 19 amino acids. After removal of 4 bases from V and 9 bases from J, the junction contained 15 bases not matched to a gene. This CDR3 reads CASGWASGLAGGRGSEQFF. CDR3 nucleotide sequence: TGTGCTAGTGGTTGGGCCTCGGGACTAGCGGGAGGGAGGGGTAGTGAGCAGTTCTTC.

The rearrangement links TRBV4-1 to TRBJ2-2; D is possibly TRBD2 (7 bases). CDR1 is MGHRA and CDR2 is YSYEKL in the germline V gene. The CDR3 has 16 amino acids. Trimming removed 5 bases at V and 5 bases at J, with 18 bases between. CDR3 coding DNA: TGCGCCAGCAGCTTACGACTAGCAGGGGTGACCGGGGAGCTGTTTTTT. Its protein is CASSLRLAGVTGELFF.

Comments on this clone: Germline and junction disagree at one end, which may indicate a read error. The V gene is TRBV3-1 (or the pseudogene TRBV3-2), the J gene TRBJ2-3; maybe TRBD2 (6 bases). Germline V gene lookup returns CDR1 LGHDT and CDR2 YNNKEL (reference sequence). The CDR3 extends over 17 amino acids. CDR3 region: CASSPPPWEARTHTQYF. In DNA form, the CDR3 reads TGTGCCAGCAGCCCCCCACCGTGGGAGGCACGCACACATACGCAGTATTTT.